Listed below are T cell receptor beta chains from one sample, sequenced in a study of cytomegalovirus exposure and HLA in healthy donors. TCRdb's table, derived via immunoSEQ multiplex PCR, lists solely in-frame clones and lacks some. The profile shows under 150,000 clones, less than 80% of them singletons. What was sequenced was PBMCs. The receptors shown here come from a woman aged 40 to 50 in good health and CMV-seropositive. Each CDR3 is given with its conserved first and last residue. D genes are given only for firm matches. The listing skips clone size in some rows; elsewhere it reads once, few, many or a size class.

v_call	d_call	clone_size	j_call	cdr3_aa	cdr3_nt
TRBV11-2	-	-	TRBJ2-7	CASSLSPGDEQYF	TGTGCCAGCAGCTTATCCCCCGGAGACGAGCAGTACTTC
TRBV10-3	-	-	TRBJ2-1	CAISGSLVTYNEQFF	TGTGCCATCAGTGGAAGTTTAGTAACCTACAATGAGCAGTTCTTC
TRBV27	TRBD2	-	TRBJ2-3	CASSLRREGNTQYF	TGTGCCAGCAGTTTACGGCGGGAGGGAAATACGCAGTATTTT
TRBV5-1	-	-	TRBJ2-6	CASSLTVSGANVLTF	TGCGCCAGCAGCCTTACAGTCTCTGGGGCCAACGTCCTGACTTTC
TRBV7-9	-	-	TRBJ2-1	CASRTDGYNEQFF	TGTGCCAGCAGGACAGACGGGTACAATGAGCAGTTCTTC
TRBV2	TRBD1	few	TRBJ2-1	CASSDPGGFDNEQFF	TGTGCCAGCAGTGATCCAGGGGGTTTTGACAATGAGCAGTTCTTC
TRBV5-5	TRBD1	-	TRBJ1-1	CASSRQGMNTEAFF	TGTGCCAGCAGCCGACAGGGCATGAACACTGAAGCTTTCTTT
TRBV19	-	few	TRBJ1-1	CASSRRAAEAFF	TGTGCCAGTAGCCGGCGGGCGGCTGAAGCTTTCTTT
TRBV4-1	TRBD2	-	TRBJ2-1	CASSQAGQRRGGNEQFF	TGCGCCAGCAGCCAAGCGGGGCAGCGCCGGGGGGGCAATGAGCAGTTCTTC
TRBV25-1	-	-	TRBJ2-2	CASSSEGRAGELFF	TGTGCCAGCAGTTCGGAGGGTCGCGCCGGGGAGCTGTTTTTT
TRBV19	-	-	TRBJ1-1	CASKIIVAGLWTEAFF	TGTGCCAGTAAAATCATTGTGGCAGGGTTGTGGACTGAAGCTTTCTTT
TRBV4-3	TRBD2	-	TRBJ2-3	CASSQFQTSGRTDTQYF	TGCGCCAGCAGCCAGTTTCAGACTAGCGGGAGAACAGATACGCAGTATTTT
TRBV4-3	-	once	TRBJ2-3	CASSQEMATDTQYF	TGCGCCAGCAGCCAAGAAATGGCCACAGATACGCAGTATTTT
TRBV5-1	TRBD1	-	TRBJ1-2	CASRTGEYGYTF	TGCGCCAGCAGAACAGGGGAATATGGCTACACCTTC
TRBV7-9	TRBD2	-	TRBJ2-1	CASMPSIGRVNEQFF	TGTGCCAGCATGCCCTCCATCGGGAGGGTCAATGAGCAGTTCTTC
TRBV7-2	-	-	TRBJ2-7	CASSASLVFEQYF	TGTGCCAGCAGCGCCTCTTTAGTATTCGAGCAGTACTTC
TRBV11-3	-	-	TRBJ2-3	CASSQGRTDTQYF	TGTGCCAGCAGTCAGGGCCGCACAGATACGCAGTATTTT
TRBV5-1	TRBD2	once	TRBJ2-7	CASSSFLAGGPYEQYF	TGCGCCAGCAGCTCCTTCCTAGCGGGAGGGCCCTACGAGCAGTACTTC
TRBV19	TRBD2	-	TRBJ2-1	CASSMRTSGNEQFF	TGTGCCAGTAGTATGAGGACTAGCGGCAATGAGCAGTTCTTC
TRBV18	-	few	TRBJ1-3	CASSPAAGSGNTIYF	TGTGCCAGCTCACCGGCCGCGGGGTCTGGAAACACCATATATTTT
TRBV2	-	-	TRBJ2-7	CASSVEVYYEQYF	TGTGCCAGCAGTGTTGAGGTTTACTACGAGCAGTACTTC
TRBV5-1	-	few	TRBJ2-7	CASSPDNGDSRIF	TGCGCCAGCAGCCCCGATAATGGGGACTCCCGCATCTTC
TRBV5-1	TRBD2	-	TRBJ2-1	CASSFGLAGSYNEQFF	TGCGCCAGCAGCTTCGGACTAGCGGGCTCCTACAATGAGCAGTTCTTC
TRBV27	-	-	TRBJ2-1	CASGVGNEQFF	TGTGCCAGCGGAGTTGGCAATGAGCAGTTCTTC
TRBV27	TRBD2	-	TRBJ2-1	CASRNGRGYNEQFF	TGTGCCAGCAGGAACGGGAGGGGGTACAATGAGCAGTTCTTC
TRBV9	TRBD2	-	TRBJ2-3	CASNEREGYTDTQYF	TGTGCCAGCAATGAGCGGGAAGGGTACACAGATACGCAGTATTTT
TRBV7-9	-	few	TRBJ2-2	CASSLGLNTGELFF	TGTGCCAGCAGCCTGGGCTTAAACACCGGGGAGCTGTTTTTT
TRBV5-1	TRBD2	-	TRBJ2-3	CASSQARLAGEGADTQYF	TGCGCCAGCAGCCAGGCCCGACTAGCGGGAGAGGGGGCAGATACGCAGTATTTT
TRBV4-2	-	-	TRBJ1-1	CASSPSVGGNTEAFF	TGTGCCAGCAGCCCGTCGGTGGGGGGAAACACTGAAGCTTTCTTT
TRBV2	-	few	TRBJ1-1	CASSDGFTEAFF	TGTGCCAGCAGTGACGGGTTCACTGAAGCTTTCTTT